These 8 T cell receptor beta chains share one sample of origin, sequenced in a study of T cells in Graves' hyperthyroidism and ophthalmopathy. Template material for amplifying TCR beta CDR3 regions consisted of RNA transcripts. A first-round RT-PCR of the TCR CDR3 used the HTBI primer set. TCRdb re-called the multiplex PCR reads through MiXCR, storing one row per CDR3 protein. The sample contains about 380,000 distinct CDR3 sequences, less than 20% of which appear only once. Sequencing input: blood. The receptors here all came from a man younger than 35 with Graves' ophthalmopathy.

Many counts were recorded for this clonotype. The chain carries TRBV7-9 and TRBJ2-5, with a tentative D call TRBD2 (5 bases). The length of the CDR3 is 12 residues. The germline CDR1 and CDR2 sequences are SEHNR and FQNEAQ (reference sequence). V was clipped by 5 bases and J by 13 bases, with 17 bases between them. This chain's CDR3 is CASSRILPGVYF. CDR3 sequence (DNA): TGTGCCAGCAGCCGGATCCTGCCCGGGGTGTACTTC.

The chain combines TRBV20-1 with TRBJ1-2, with D unclear. This CDR3 comprises 11 residues. The germline V gene has CDR1 DFQATT and CDR2 SNEGSKA (reference sequence). V lost 2 bases, J lost 6 bases, and 7 bases lay in between. CDR3 region: CSARSPDGYTF. The CDR3 DNA is TGCAGTGCTAGATCCCCTGATGGCTACACCTTC.

This clonotype showed up many times. The rearrangement uses TRBV12-3 or TRBV12-4 and TRBJ2-1; D gene unclear. Trimming pared 6 bases from V and 4 bases from J, leaving 7 bases between. The CDR3 sequence is 12 residues long. CDR3 protein: CASRQEYNEQFF. The CDR3 coding sequence is TGTGCCAGCAGGCAAGAATACAATGAGCAGTTCTTC.

This clonotype was counted at least ten times. The J gene is TRBJ1-2, the V gene TRBV3-1, with 9 positions matching TRBD1. Germline trimming cut 1 base from V and 8 bases from J; bases unmatched to any gene: 8. The CDR3 loop spans 15 amino acids. Germline assignment: CDR1 LGHDT and CDR2 YNNKEL (reference sequence). DNA for the CDR3: TGTGCCAGCAGCCAAGGTTCAGGGACAGGGCAGGGCTACACCTTC. Translation gives CASSQGSGTGQGYTF.

In this sample, this clonotype turned up a few times. This chain joins TRBV9 and TRBJ2-5, with D unclear. Germline assignment: CDR1 SGDLS and CDR2 YYNGEE. This CDR3 spans 13 amino acids. Trimming shortened V by 3 bases and J by 5 bases, and 11 bases separated the two germline ends. The chain's CDR3 is CASSAPVGETQYF. DNA for the CDR3: TGTGCCAGCAGCGCCCCAGTAGGGGAGACCCAGTACTTC.

The rearrangement uses TRBV9 and TRBJ1-2; the D gene is possibly TRBD1 (6 bases). V shed 3 bases and J shed 8 bases, with 23 bases lying between them. Per the germline V gene, CDR1 is SGDLS and CDR2 is YYNGEE. This CDR3 spans 16 amino acids. CDR3 DNA: TGTGCCAGCAGCGGGGAGGGGGGGCCGGATCTTCGCGGCTACACCTTC. Its protein product is CASSGEGGPDLRGYTF.

This clonotype has more than one count but fewer than ten. The CDR3 loop is CSATDPGTNYNEQFF. The CDR3 coding sequence is TGCAGTGCTACCGATCCCGGGACTAACTACAATGAGCAGTTCTTC. This chain joins TRBV20-1 and TRBJ2-1; the match to TRBD2 covers 7 bases. CDR1 DFQATT and CDR2 SNEGSKA come from the germline V gene (reference sequence). There are 15 residues in the CDR3. The J segment lost 3 bases and the V segment lost 4 bases, leaving 9 bases of the junction unmatched.

This clonotype was observed at least ten times. The rearrangement links TRBV3-1 to TRBJ2-5, with a possible D match to TRBD1 (6 bases). Trimming shortened V by 5 bases and J by 2 bases, and 12 bases separated the two germline ends. The CDR3 is made up of 14 amino acids. Germline V gene sequence: CDR1 LGHDT, CDR2 YNNKEL (reference sequence). The CDR3 DNA reads as TGTGCCAGCAGCGGGCGACAGGATCAAGAGACCCAGTACTTC. Translated, it gives CASSGRQDQETQYF.